The clone carrying this T cell receptor (beta chain) was seen just once. The germline V gene encodes CDR1 SGHAT and CDR2 FQNNGV. Trimming cost V 2 bases and J 7 bases, with 9 bases left between them. The length of the CDR3 is 14 residues. The data originate from a study of control samples from healthy donors and cancer patients. The table came from immunoSEQ multiplex PCR; TCRdb's copy has only in-frame clones and leaves some out. This sample carries 100,000 or so clones, approximately 90% of them seen once, and the ten largest clones take 7.8%. The chain is built from TRBV11-2 and TRBJ1-6, with D uncertain. The sample comprised blood. The sequence came from a man aged 25-45 years in good health. CDR3 residues: CASSLFLGNSPLHF. The CDR3 DNA is TGTGCCAGCAGCTTATTCCTAGGGAATTCACCCCTCCACTTT.